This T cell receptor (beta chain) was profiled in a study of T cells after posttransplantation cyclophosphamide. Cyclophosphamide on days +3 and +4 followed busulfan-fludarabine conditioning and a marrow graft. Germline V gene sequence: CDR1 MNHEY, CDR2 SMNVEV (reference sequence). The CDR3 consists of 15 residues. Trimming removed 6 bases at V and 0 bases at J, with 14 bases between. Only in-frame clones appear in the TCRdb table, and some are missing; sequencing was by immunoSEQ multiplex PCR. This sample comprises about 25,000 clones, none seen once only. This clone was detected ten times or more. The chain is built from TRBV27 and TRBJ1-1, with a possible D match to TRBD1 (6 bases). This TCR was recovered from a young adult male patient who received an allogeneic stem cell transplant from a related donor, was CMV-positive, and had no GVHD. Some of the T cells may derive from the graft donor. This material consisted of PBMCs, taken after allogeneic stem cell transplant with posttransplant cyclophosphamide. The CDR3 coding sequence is TGTGCCAGCAGGTTCCGGGGGGGCATGAACACTGAAGCTTTCTTT. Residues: CASRFRGGMNTEAFF.